These 22 T cell receptor beta chains share one sample of origin, sequenced in a study of cytomegalovirus exposure and HLA in healthy donors. PCR amplification relied on 60 Vbeta primers (plus 13 Jbeta primers). Method: immunoSEQ multiplex PCR; TCRdb's copy keeps in-frame clones and lacks some. The sample yields under 200,000 clones, 75% seen once. The sequencing input was PBMCs. The receptors were sampled from a male donor in good health and CMV-seronegative.

This clone has just one count. The chain has TRBV6-6 and TRBJ2-7; 9 positions match TRBD2. CDR1 is MNHNY, CDR2 SVGAGI, per germline (reference sequence). V dropped 4 bases and J dropped 7; count of bases not matched to a gene: 8. This CDR3 is built from 14 residues. In nucleotides, the CDR3 is TGTGCCAGCAGTTCGCCTAGCGGGGTCTCGGAGCAGTACTTC. This sequence encodes CASSSPSGVSEQYF.

The chain carries TRBV27 and TRBJ1-5, with 11 bases matching TRBD1. This CDR3 contains 15 residues. Germline trimming cut 4 bases from V and 7 bases from J; bases unmatched to any gene: 6. The germline V gene encodes CDR1 MNHEY and CDR2 SMNVEV (reference sequence). CDR3 residues: CASSYVGQGEQPQHF. CDR3 nucleotide sequence: TGTGCCAGCAGTTACGTGGGACAGGGGGAACAGCCCCAGCATTTT.

The rearrangement links TRBV6-1 to TRBJ1-1, with TRBD1 as a possible D gene (5 bases). This CDR3 has 14 amino acids. The V and J ends lost 6 bases and 0 bases respectively, with 11 bases between them. The germline CDR1 and CDR2 sequences are MNHNS and SASEGT. The CDR3 loop is CASRRQFLNTEAFF. CDR3 DNA: TGTGCCAGCAGACGACAGTTTTTGAACACTGAAGCTTTCTTT.

A note on this clone: The same CDR3 is also encoded by other DNA sequences in this sample. V is TRBV9 and J is TRBJ2-2; the D gene is possibly TRBD2 (5 bases). This CDR3 is built from 15 residues. Germline CDR1 and CDR2: SGDLS and YYNGEE. Trimming took 0 bases from V and 0 from J, leaving 6 bases between them. CDR3 sequence reads: CASSVGGTNTGELFF. CDR3 DNA: TGTGCCAGCAGCGTAGGAGGGACGAACACCGGGGAGCTGTTTTTT.

The chain couples TRBV28 to TRBJ2-1, with D perhaps TRBD2 (5 bases). The CDR3 runs to 14 residues. V lost 6 bases, J lost 2 bases, and 11 bases lay in between. In germline, CDR1 is MDHEN, CDR2 SYDVKM. CDR3 sequence reads: CASRAADTYNEQFF. In DNA, the CDR3 is TGTGCCAGCAGGGCAGCGGATACCTACAATGAGCAGTTCTTC. The full variable domain, with the rest looked up from reference TRBV28 and TRBJ2-1, is DVKVTQSSRYLVKRTGEKVFLECVQDMDHENMFWYRQDPGLGLRLIYFSYDVKMKEKGDIPEGYSVSREKKERFSLILESASTNQTSMYLCASRAADTYNEQFFGPGTRLTVL.

The chain couples TRBV7-9 to TRBJ2-1; tentative D call: TRBD1 (6 bases). Germline V gives CDR1 SEHNR, CDR2 FQNEAQ (reference sequence). The V end was cut by 5 bases, the J end by 8 bases, with 16 bases between. The CDR3 has 14 amino acids. This chain's CDR3 is CASSLHGQLDEQFF. The DNA for the CDR3 is TGTGCCAGCAGCCTTCATGGACAGTTGGATGAGCAGTTCTTC.

The V call is TRBV30, the J call TRBJ2-1, with no clear D. V was clipped by 1 base and J by 9 bases, with 4 bases between them. This CDR3 has 10 residues. Germline V gives CDR1 GTSNPN, CDR2 SVGIG (reference sequence). The CDR3: CAWSAVEQFF. CDR3 bases: TGTGCCTGGAGTGCCGTTGAGCAGTTCTTC.

This clone is a singleton in its sample. The chain combines TRBV11-2 with TRBJ2-5; D is unclear. V was trimmed by 5 bases and J by 2 bases, leaving 12 bases between them. CDR3 size: 14 residues. Germline CDR1 SGHAT, CDR2 FQNNGV. The CDR3 region is CASSISRVQETQYF. DNA for the CDR3: TGTGCCAGCAGCATCTCCCGGGTGCAAGAGACCCAGTACTTC. The variable domain in full, completed from reference TRBV11-2 and TRBJ2-5, reads EAGVAQSPRYKIIEKRQSVAFWCNPISGHATLYWYQQILGQGPKLLIQFQNNGVVDDSQLPKDRFSAERLKGVDSTLKIQPAKLEDSAVYLCASSISRVQETQYFGPGTRLLVL.

In this sample, this clone turned up once. V and J are TRBV6-5 and TRBJ2-2, with D perhaps matching TRBD1 (6 bases). The germline V gene encodes CDR1 MNHEY and CDR2 SVGAGI. CDR3 length equals 15 residues. V was trimmed by 5 bases and J by 0 bases, leaving 10 bases between them. CDR3: CASSGGNANTGELFF. CDR3 nucleotide sequence: TGTGCCAGCAGTGGGGGCAACGCGAACACCGGGGAGCTGTTTTTT.

The chain combines TRBV5-1 with TRBJ1-1; 10 bases match TRBD1. V shed 3 bases, J shed 3 bases, and the junction held 8 bases outside the gene matches. CDR1 and CDR2 (germline): SGHRS, YFSETQ. CDR3 length: 16 residues. CDR3 loop: CASSSGTGVPYTEAFF. The CDR3 region has the DNA TGCGCCAGCAGCTCCGGGACAGGGGTCCCATACACTGAAGCTTTCTTT.

This clone has just a few counts. In the same sample, other DNA sequences code for this CDR3. The rearrangement links TRBV7-2 to TRBJ1-3, with D unclear. The V and J ends lost 3 bases and 5 bases respectively, with 5 bases between them. This CDR3 contains 12 residues. Germline assignment: CDR1 SGHTA and CDR2 FQGNSA. The DNA for the CDR3 is TGTGCCAGCAGCTTTGACAGAAACACCATATATTTT. This sequence encodes CASSFDRNTIYF.

This rearrangement joins TRBV25-1 to TRBJ2-7, with 7 bases lining up with TRBD1. CDR3 size: 14 residues. Looked up from germline, CDR1 is MGHDK and CDR2 is SYGVNS. V shed 7 bases and J 4 bases; nucleotides not matched to a gene: 10. The CDR3 loop reads CASKGAGTAYEQYF. Here the CDR3 DNA reads TGTGCCAGCAAAGGTGCCGGGACAGCTTACGAGCAGTACTTC.

The chain uses TRBV7-6 and TRBJ2-3; 10 nucleotides agree with TRBD2. V trimming: 5 bases; J trimming: 2 bases; junction bases outside the gene matches: 4. This CDR3 region has 15 residues. Per the germline V gene, CDR1 is SGHVS and CDR2 is FNYEAQ. The CDR3 loop is CASSVSGGPTDTQYF. The CDR3 nucleotides read TGTGCCAGCAGCGTTAGCGGGGGGCCCACAGATACGCAGTATTTT.

The chain is built from TRBV6-5 and TRBJ1-2; 9 bases are a match to TRBD1. The CDR3 length is 13 residues. Per the germline V gene, CDR1 is MNHEY and CDR2 is SVGAGI. The V and J ends lost 7 bases and 3 bases, in that order; junction bases with no gene match: 3. CDR3 region: CASTRTGDYGYTF. CDR3 DNA sequence: TGTGCCAGCACCCGGACAGGGGACTATGGCTACACCTTC.

V gene TRBV19 combines with J gene TRBJ1-4, with D possibly TRBD1 on 6 matching bases. The CDR3 extends over 15 amino acids. Trimming shortened V by 1 base and J by 7 bases, and 13 bases separated the two germline ends. Germline V gene sequence: CDR1 LNHDA, CDR2 SQIVND (reference sequence). CDR3 residues: CASSIGPGVGEKLFF. CDR3 coding DNA: TGTGCCAGTAGTATAGGCCCAGGGGTTGGTGAAAAACTGTTTTTT.

This clone turned up a few times. The same CDR3 arises from other DNA sequences in this sample as well. The V call is TRBV5-4, the J call TRBJ2-2; D gene ambiguous. Trimming took off 4 bases at V and 1 base at J, with 8 bases between the two ends. Germline CDR1 SGHNT, CDR2 YYREEE (reference sequence). The CDR3 runs to 14 residues. The CDR3: CASSPHQNTGELFF. CDR3 in DNA: TGTGCCAGCAGCCCACACCAGAACACCGGGGAGCTGTTTTTT. Drawing the rest from reference TRBV5-4 and TRBJ2-2, the complete variable domain is ETGVTQSPTHLIKTRGQQVTLRCSSQSGHNTVSWYQQALGQGPQFIFQYYREEENGRGNFPPRFSGLQFPNYSSELNVNALELDDSALYLCASSPHQNTGELFFGEGSRLTVL.

To note about this clone: Compared with germline, one end of the junction differs, possibly owing to a read error. The CDR3 DNA is TGTGCCAGCAGCTGGGACGGGACAGGGCTATCCTACGAGCAATACTTC. Amino acids: CASSWDGTGLSYEQYF. The rearrangement uses TRBV7-2 and TRBJ2-7; 9 nucleotides align to TRBD1. This CDR3 is 16 amino acids long. The germline V gene has CDR1 SGHTA and CDR2 FQGNSA.

The DNA for the CDR3 is TGTGCCATCAGTGGCCGCGGGACAGGGAGCTCCTACGAGCAGTACTTC. It codes for CAISGRGTGSSYEQYF. The gene calls are TRBV10-3 and TRBJ2-7, with TRBD1 matching over 9 bases. V was pared by 4 bases and J by 0 bases, with 7 bases of the junction left unmatched. The CDR3 loop spans 16 amino acids. Germline V gives CDR1 ENHRY, CDR2 SYGVKD.

The J gene is TRBJ2-3, the V gene TRBV28; D is perhaps TRBD2 (5 bases). Germline V gene sequence: CDR1 MDHEN, CDR2 SYDVKM. Trimming left V 10 bases short and J 0 bases short, with 14 bases between. CDR3 length: 14 amino acids. The CDR3 loop is CATIAGGSTDTQYF. Written as DNA, the CDR3 is TGTGCCACCATTGCTGGCGGGAGCACAGATACGCAGTATTTT.

J is TRBJ2-1 and V is TRBV28; 13 nucleotides agree with TRBD2. Trimming took 7 bases from V and 9 from J; bases not matched to a gene: 6. Germline values: CDR1 MDHEN, CDR2 SYDVKM. The CDR3 consists of 14 residues. As DNA, the CDR3 is TGTGCCAGCATAACTAGCGGGAGGGCCGCTGAGCAGTTCTTC. This translates into CASITSGRAAEQFF.

The CDR3 is CASTGQTYEQYF. CDR3 sequence (DNA): TGTGCCAGCACCGGACAGACCTACGAGCAGTACTTC. The chain carries TRBV28 and TRBJ2-7, with D perhaps matching TRBD1 (6 bases). V lost 7 bases, J lost 2 bases, and 9 bases lay in between. Germline loops: CDR1 MDHEN, CDR2 SYDVKM. This CDR3 has 12 residues.

Here the CDR3 DNA reads TGTGCCAGCAGCTCCGGTGGGCTAGCGGCCTACGAGCAGTACTTC. It yields the protein CASSSGGLAAYEQYF. The chain recombines TRBV5-4 with TRBJ2-5; 7 nucleotides align to TRBD2. The DNA end is more similar to TRBJ2-7, so the J call may be wrong. The germline CDR1 and CDR2 sequences are SGHNT and YYREEE (reference sequence). This CDR3 spans 15 amino acids.